The entry below gives a single T cell receptor beta chain sequence along with its context. These data are taken from a study of blood T cell repertoires in COVID-19. Background on the study: Samples of COVID-19 (acute and convalescent) were obtained from the United States, Italy and Spain.

V trimming: 4 bases; J trimming: 5 bases; junction bases outside the gene matches: 7. Germline V gives CDR1 LNHDA, CDR2 SQIVND (reference sequence). CDR3 length equals 15 residues. The authors' processing: Reference gene primer amplification in the assay estimated nucleated cell counts. The data were produced by immunoSEQ multiplex PCR, yet TCRdb's version contains in-frame clones alone and is incomplete. V, J and clone size derive from that table, while D and trimming were established from the DNA sequence. Here the sample spans about 250,000 clones, approximately 89% being singletons. The clonotype comes from a woman in her sixties who had recovered from COVID-19. The sample consisted of peripheral blood. This chain connects TRBV19 to TRBJ2-5, with TRBD2 matching over 10 bases. CDR3: CASSTSGGGIETQYF. The CDR3 coding sequence is TGTGCCAGTAGTACTAGCGGGGGAGGTATTGAGACCCAGTACTTC.